This T cell receptor beta chain emerged from a study of blood T cell repertoires in COVID-19. Germline V gives CDR1 MDHEN, CDR2 SYDVKM. Unmatched junction bases numbered 11, after V lost 2 bases and J lost 4 bases. The CDR3 loop spans 18 amino acids. Only in-frame clones appear in the TCRdb table, and some are missing; sequencing was by immunoSEQ multiplex PCR. The data contain some 110,000 clones, approximately 74% of them singletons. Sequenced sample: peripheral blood. This TCR was sampled from a man aged 80 or over with COVID-19, enrolled during active disease. The gene calls are TRBV28 and TRBJ2-1, with 10 bases fitting TRBD2. CDR3 sequence reads: CASSLRGWASGSYNEQFF. CDR3 DNA sequence: TGTGCCAGCAGTTTAAGGGGGTGGGCTAGCGGGAGTTACAATGAGCAGTTCTTC. Full variable domain (rest looked up from reference TRBV28 and TRBJ2-1): DVKVTQSSRYLVKRTGEKVFLECVQDMDHENMFWYRQDPGLGLRLIYFSYDVKMKEKGDIPEGYSVSREKKERFSLILESASTNQTSMYLCASSLRGWASGSYNEQFFGPGTRLTVL.